Included here is one T cell receptor beta chain sequence, with context. This clonotype was picked up many times. Its antigen is not yet known. The junction differs from germline at one of its ends, possibly a read error. cDNA was synthesized by template-switch 5'RACE using a primer carrying a 10-nucleotide random unique molecular identifier by which each TCR transcript was tagged. Every sequencing run yielded over 180 million TCR-beta sequences covering 15-18 subjects. The RNeasy kit was used to extract total RNA. The KAPA Real-time Library Amplification kit was used to amplify TCR-beta VDJ regions with primers for the TCR constant region and the 5'RACE anchor. A first PCR added sample indexes and Illumina adaptors, after which a second PCR increased the library yield. After Ampure bead purification, the TCR product of roughly 650 bp was size-selected on a 2% E-gel SizeSelection system. Before pooling, libraries had their quality checked on a Bioanalyzer, their concentration measured with Qubit, and their quantity determined with the Kapa Library Quantification kit. An Illumina HiSeq 2500 sequenced the libraries paired-end 2 x 150 bp. To increase sequence diversity, about 24-32% phiX was spiked into each library pool. As for the authors' bioinformatics: Quality-filtered reads were processed with the UMI-based MiGEC pipeline, and over 85% of raw TCR sequences were removed by the MiGEC pipeline during error correction. IMGT germline references were used for aligning VDJ genes, and each clonotype was defined as a unique CDR3 amino acid sequence together with its V-J genes. Clonal expansion, Shannon diversity and CDR3 relatedness (CalcPairwiseDistances, ClusterSamples) were evaluated with VDJtools, and phylogenetic trees were built with CLCbio workbench. A clone was classed as expanded if it had 8 or more unique UMIs, a cutoff based on coefficient-of-variation modelling across technical triplicates. The public reads were quality trimmed at Q25 with fastp and then assembled into clones with MiXCR by TCRdb, keeping productive beta chains. Rows are unified per CDR3 protein, each entry keeping the most common DNA and genes. The V and J calls shown here were made by TCRdb, not taken from the authors' results. The table for this sample lists approximately 50,000 distinct CDR3 sequences; about 3.5% of them were counted only once. Of the sample, about 6.3% is held by the ten largest clones.

The entry originates in a study of neurological immune-mediated disorders (dated by TCRdb to about 2019). As for the study more broadly: Among the approximately 34 multiple sclerosis patients, relapsing-remitting MS accounted for around 30 and secondary progressive MS accounted for 3. Peripheral blood TCR-beta repertoires from patients with HTLV-I-associated myelopathy (HAM/TSP), patients with multiple sclerosis, and healthy controls were compared in the study using UMI-based sequencing. The approximately 99 TCR-beta libraries included longitudinal samples, technical triplicates and paired sorted CD4+ and CD8+ T-cell subsets alongside PBMC samples. The cohort included 68 subjects: approximately 14 with HAM/TSP, approximately 34 with multiple sclerosis, and 20 or so healthy controls. What the research found in general, with its limitations: The MS cluster was not associated with any clinical or MRI features, and the authors stated that larger cohorts are needed. TCR clonal expansion was highest in HAM/TSP patients and lowest in MS patients, with MS patients falling below even healthy controls. Phylogenetic analysis grouped repertoires from 18 of 34 MS patients into a cluster of related CDR3 sequences, suggesting a possible repertoire-level signature. Expanded clones from different subjects shared no identical CDR3 amino acid sequences, which suggests that TCR-beta repertoires were private in all groups.

Unsorted PBMC libraries were generated from 2 million PBMCs stored in RNAlater at -80 °C until RNA extraction. The multiple sclerosis patients were enrolled in a US clinical protocol that evaluated disease progression with magnetic resonance imaging. PBMCs were separated from peripheral blood using Ficoll-Hypaque density gradient centrifugation and then cryopreserved in liquid nitrogen. The CDR3 runs 14 residues from the cysteine to the phenylalanine. Only the CDR3 region is kept as DNA, spanning 42 bases read in frame from base 1. Sequences SNHLY (CDR1) and FYNNEI (CDR2) are obtained from the germline V gene.

The sequence is built from TRBV2 and TRBJ2-1; perhaps TRBD2 is the D gene, with 6 bases matching. This receptor was obtained from a man in his forties with multiple sclerosis. The material sequenced was PBMCs. In nucleotide form, the sequence is TGTGCCAGCAGTGAGGGGACTTCCTACTATGAGCAGTTCTTC. Translated, this is CASSEGTSYYEQFF.